This passage covers 19 T cell receptor beta chains from one sample sequenced in a study of blood T cell repertoires in COVID-19. TCRdb's copy holds only in-frame clones and misses some; the assay was immunoSEQ multiplex PCR. The data hold 140,000 to 150,000 clones, with approximately 82% observed a single time. Specimen: peripheral blood. Receptor source: a man between 60 and 75 years old with active or convalescent COVID-19.

The genes are TRBV20-1 and TRBJ1-1; possibly TRBD1 for D (6 bases). The V gene's germline CDR1 is DFQATT and CDR2 SNEGSKA (reference sequence). The CDR3 runs to 11 residues. V was trimmed by 6 bases and J by 5 bases, leaving 10 bases between them. CDR3 DNA sequence: TGCAGTGCCAGCGACAGGACTGAAGCTTTCTTT. This translates into CSASDRTEAFF.

The chain recombines TRBV10-3 with TRBJ1-2; no firm D call. Germline-derived CDR1 and CDR2 are ENHRY and SYGVKD. The CDR3 contains 17 residues. The V gene lost 3 bases and the J gene lost 5 bases, with 22 bases spanning the gap. This CDR3 is CAISDPWSSHIGYGYTF. As DNA, the CDR3 is TGTGCCATCAGTGACCCCTGGTCATCTCACATCGGGTATGGCTACACCTTC.

The rearrangement joins TRBV7-2 to TRBJ2-1; TRBD1 aligns across 8 bases. This CDR3 spans 16 amino acids. Germline CDR1 and CDR2: SGHTA and FQGNSA. J was trimmed by 9 bases and V by 4 bases; bases with no gene match: 14. As DNA, the CDR3 is TGTGCCAGCAGCTGGCACCGGGACAGGTTTTCTGGTGAGCAGTTCTTC. This encodes CASSWHRDRFSGEQFF.

The rearrangement joins TRBV15 to TRBJ2-2; tentatively, D is TRBD2 (6 bases). The CDR3 runs 14 residues. V lost 9 bases to trimming and J lost 0 bases, with 11 bases between them. CDR1 LNHNV and CDR2 YYDKDF come from the germline V gene (reference sequence). CDR3 residues: CATTRGSNTGELFF. The CDR3 bases are TGTGCCACTACCCGGGGGTCGAACACCGGGGAGCTGTTTTTT. The whole variable domain, remainder taken from reference TRBV15 and TRBJ2-2, is DAMVIQNPRYQVTQFGKPVTLSCSQTLNHNVMYWYQQKSSQAPKLLFHYYDKDFNNEADTPDNFQSRRPNTSFCFLDIRSPGLGDTAMYLCATTRGSNTGELFFGEGSRLTVL.

The chain is built from TRBV27 and TRBJ2-1; 9 bases line up with TRBD1. Germline values: CDR1 MNHEY, CDR2 SMNVEV (reference sequence). The CDR3 sequence is 15 residues long. J was trimmed by 4 bases and V by 3 bases; bases with no gene match: 4. CDR3 sequence reads: CASSFGQGTYNEQFF. CDR3 nucleotides: TGTGCCAGCAGTTTCGGACAGGGGACATACAATGAGCAGTTCTTC.

This chain connects TRBV5-4 to TRBJ1-1, with 8 bases matching TRBD1. The germline gives CDR1 SGHNT, CDR2 YYREEE (reference sequence). The CDR3 totals 13 residues. Trimming at V came to 4 bases and at J to 4 bases, leaving 3 bases not matched to a gene. CDR3 residues: CASSVTGGTEAFF. The CDR3 DNA reads as TGTGCCAGCAGCGTAACAGGGGGCACTGAAGCTTTCTTT.

This clone came up once. The rearrangement uses TRBV4-3 and TRBJ2-2, with 7 positions matching TRBD1. CDR3 length equals 15 residues. Germline V CDR1 and CDR2: LGHNA, YSLEER. Germline trimming cut 0 bases from V and 6 bases from J; bases unmatched to any gene: 4. The CDR3 region is CASSQDEGGPGELFF. DNA of the CDR3: TGCGCCAGCAGCCAAGATGAAGGGGGCCCCGGGGAGCTGTTTTTT.

This clone has just a few counts. This sequence joins TRBV7-2 and TRBJ2-7, with a possible D match to TRBD1 (5 bases). V was cut by 5 bases and J by 0 bases, with 8 bases left in between. Germline loops: CDR1 SGHTA, CDR2 FQGNSA. The CDR3 has 13 residues. CDR3 protein: CASSTRDSYEQYF. In DNA form, the CDR3 reads TGTGCCAGCAGCACCAGGGACTCCTACGAGCAGTACTTC.

This clone was recorded only once. This sequence joins TRBV2 and TRBJ2-3; D is unresolved. Trimming shortened V by 3 bases and J by 1 base, and 8 bases separated the two germline ends. Germline CDR1 is SNHLY and CDR2 is FYNNEI. The CDR3 runs 14 residues. The CDR3 sequence is CASSDPPRTDTQYF. DNA for the CDR3: TGTGCCAGCAGTGATCCCCCTCGCACAGATACGCAGTATTTT.

V and J are TRBV11-3 and TRBJ2-3; 9 nucleotides match TRBD1. CDR1 and CDR2 (germline): SGHNT, YENEEA. J gave up 2 bases and V 3 bases, and 6 bases lay outside the gene matches. The CDR3 length is 16 residues. The CDR3 is CASSFQTGGITDTQYF. The CDR3 coding sequence is TGTGCCAGCAGCTTCCAGACAGGGGGTATCACAGATACGCAGTATTTT.

This chain uses TRBV5-4 with TRBJ2-7; 7 nucleotides line up with TRBD2. CDR3 length equals 17 residues. Losses at the gene ends were 7 bases for V and 0 bases for J; bases not matched to a gene: 16. Looked up from germline, CDR1 is SGHNT and CDR2 is YYREEE (reference sequence). CDR3 DNA sequence: TGTGCCAGCCTCCGAGATCTAGCGGCCCCGAGCTCCTACGAGCAGTACGTC. Residues: CASLRDLAAPSSYEQYV.

The chain recombines TRBV19 with TRBJ1-3; D is perhaps TRBD1 (6 bases). CDR3 length equals 17 residues. Germline V gene sequence: CDR1 LNHDA, CDR2 SQIVND (reference sequence). Trimming took off 1 base at V and 3 bases at J, with 16 bases between the two ends. DNA for the CDR3: TGTGCCAGTAGTATAGTTCCCCAGGGGAAGAATGGAAACACCATATATTTT. The encoded protein is CASSIVPQGKNGNTIYF. Drawing the rest from reference TRBV19 and TRBJ1-3, the complete variable domain is DGGITQSPKYLFRKEGQNVTLSCEQNLNHDAMYWYRQDPGQGLRLIYYSQIVNDFQKGDIAEGYSVSREKKESFPLTVTSAQKNPTAFYLCASSIVPQGKNGNTIYFGEGSWLTVV.

The chain recombines TRBV6-2 or TRBV6-3 with TRBJ1-5; D uncertain. The germline V gene has CDR1 MNHEY and CDR2 SVGEGT. The CDR3 consists of 14 residues. V was pared by 0 bases and J by 2 bases, with 5 bases between. CDR3 sequence: CASSYSGRNQPQHF. The CDR3 region has the DNA TGTGCCAGCAGTTACTCGGGCCGCAATCAGCCCCAGCATTTT.

The rearrangement links TRBV19 to TRBJ1-2; 11 positions agree with TRBD1. This CDR3 is 15 amino acids long. Looked up from germline, CDR1 is LNHDA and CDR2 is SQIVND (reference sequence). The ends lost 3 bases at V and 8 bases at J; junction bases unmatched: 8. The DNA for the CDR3 is TGTGCCAGTAGTATCCCGGACAGGGGGCTGAGGGGCTACACCTTC. This encodes CASSIPDRGLRGYTF. The full variable domain, in which reference TRBV19 and TRBJ1-2 provide the parts outside the CDR3, is DGGITQSPKYLFRKEGQNVTLSCEQNLNHDAMYWYRQDPGQGLRLIYYSQIVNDFQKGDIAEGYSVSREKKESFPLTVTSAQKNPTAFYLCASSIPDRGLRGYTFGSGTRLTVV.

This clone was observed a handful of times. The chain links TRBV7-2 to TRBJ1-2, with D maybe TRBD1 (5 bases). CDR3 length: 18 residues. Germline V gene sequence: CDR1 SGHTA, CDR2 FQGNSA. V lost 1 base, J lost 2 bases, and 20 bases lay in between. The CDR3 reads CASSLGRTTVGGNYGYTF. In DNA form, the CDR3 reads TGTGCCAGCAGCTTAGGTCGGACGACCGTGGGGGGAAACTATGGCTACACCTTC.

The gene calls are TRBV30 and TRBJ1-1, with D hard to call. V was clipped by 4 bases and J by 0 bases, with 9 bases between them. Germline assignment: CDR1 GTSNPN and CDR2 SVGIG (reference sequence). The CDR3 length is 13 residues. This CDR3 is CAWTRGLNTEAFF. As DNA, the CDR3 is TGTGCCTGGACCCGGGGATTGAACACTGAAGCTTTCTTT.

The V gene is TRBV30, the J gene TRBJ1-1, with D maybe TRBD1 (5 bases). Germline V gives CDR1 GTSNPN, CDR2 SVGIG (reference sequence). Deletions cut 1 base from V and 7 bases from J, with 7 bases between. The CDR3 is 11 amino acids. Here the CDR3 DNA reads TGTGCCTGGAGTGAGACAGTTGAAGCTTTCTTT. Protein: CAWSETVEAFF. Full variable domain (missing parts from reference TRBV30 and TRBJ1-1): SQTIHQWPATLVQPVGSPLSLECTVEGTSNPNLYWYRQAAGRGLQLLFYSVGIGQISSEVPQNLSASRPQDRQFILSSKKLLLSDSGFYLCAWSETVEAFFGQGTRLTVV.

The chain has TRBV24-1 and TRBJ1-1, with 9 bases matching TRBD1. After removal of 7 bases from V and 2 bases from J, the junction contained 1 base not matched to a gene. This CDR3 comprises 13 residues. Germline V lookup: CDR1 KGHDR, CDR2 SFDVKD. The CDR3 nucleotides read TGTGCCACCAGACAGGGGGCTAACACTGAAGCTTTCTTT. Its translation: CATRQGANTEAFF.

This rearrangement joins TRBV3-1 (or the pseudogene TRBV3-2) to TRBJ2-2, with 8 bases that match TRBD2. CDR3 length equals 16 residues. The germline gives CDR1 LGHDT, CDR2 YNNKEL (reference sequence). Trimming took 5 bases from V and 4 from J; bases not matched to a gene: 9. The CDR3 is CASSDLAGQSTGELFF. CDR3 DNA: TGTGCCAGCAGCGATTTAGCGGGGCAGAGCACCGGGGAGCTGTTTTTT.